The TCR beta chain under discussion was sequenced for a study of T cell responses to AZD1222 COVID-19 vaccine. In the case of this clone: Its antigen is not known.

Produced via immunoSEQ multiplex PCR; TCRdb's table is partial and in-frame only. The data hold roughly 99,000 clones, with roughly 90% observed a single time. Findings and limits, study-wide: Repertoire sampling happened only post peak T cell response. CD4 TCRs covered the whole spike, strongest at regions 160-218 and 743-854.

In germline, CDR1 is SGHTA, CDR2 FQGTGA. The CDR3 consists of 16 residues. Between the trimmed V and J ends, which lost 5 bases and 0 bases, there was a span of 14 bases. This chain links TRBV7-3 with TRBJ2-1; perhaps TRBD2 as D (5 bases). The specimen comprised peripheral blood, sampled on day 0 of AZD1222 vaccination. The clonotype originates from an adult in good health. CDR3 loop: CASSKAAMSSYNEQFF. CDR3 coding DNA: TGTGCCAGCAGCAAAGCGGCTATGAGCTCCTACAATGAGCAGTTCTTC. The whole variable domain, remainder taken from reference TRBV7-3 and TRBJ2-1, is GAGVSQTPSNKVTEKGKYVELRCDPISGHTALYWYRQSLGQGPEFLIYFQGTGAADDSGLPNDRFFAVRPEGSVSTLKIQRTERGDSAVYLCASSKAAMSSYNEQFFGPGTRLTVL.